These 20 T cell receptor beta chains originate from one sample sequenced in a study of regulatory T cells in long-lasting Graves disease. Time point specified: newly diagnosed GD, antithyroid drugs for less than 3 months. Researchers made the TCR library from RNA that was extracted from PBMCs. Construction of the TCR beta libraries employed iRepertoire HTBI primers in conjunction with Arm-PCR of CDR3 regions. TCRdb re-called the multiplex PCR reads with MiXCR, one entry per CDR3 protein. The sample contains roughly 220,000 distinct CDR3 sequences, about 17% of which appear only once. The starting material was peripheral blood mononuclear cells (PBMCs), obtained at new diagnosis, from a patient treated with antithyroid drugs. These receptor sequences come from a female donor with Graves disease.

This clonotype was seen a handful of times. A junction boundary mismatches the germline segment, possibly from a read error. The V and J genes are TRBV28 and TRBJ1-1; D might be TRBD1 (5 bases). CDR1 is MDHEN and CDR2 is SYDVKM in the germline V gene. The CDR3 has 15 residues. The CDR3 region is CASSFGGRKNTETFF. The DNA of the CDR3 is TGTGCCAGCAGTTTCGGGGGACGGAAGAACACTGAAACTTTCTTT.

This clonotype came up many times. This chain connects TRBV29-1 to TRBJ1-1, with TRBD1 as a possible D gene (5 bases). The CDR3 length is 12 residues. Trimming took off 6 bases at V and 5 bases at J, with 13 bases between the two ends. Germline V lookup: CDR1 SQVTM, CDR2 ANQGSEA. The CDR3: CSVPKGTTEAFF. The CDR3 nucleotides read TGCAGCGTACCTAAGGGGACGACTGAAGCTTTCTTT.

This clonotype was seen at least ten times. V and J are TRBV28 and TRBJ2-2; D is possibly TRBD2 (5 bases). Between the trimmed V and J ends, which lost 6 bases and 0 bases, there was a span of 11 bases. The CDR3 loop spans 15 amino acids. The germline CDR1 and CDR2 sequences are MDHEN and SYDVKM. Here the CDR3 reads CASSRAEPNTGELFF. The CDR3 region has the DNA TGTGCCAGCAGCCGAGCGGAGCCGAACACCGGGGAGCTGTTTTTT.

This clonotype was seen repeatedly, ten times or more. The J gene is TRBJ2-6, the V gene TRBV5-4, with D unresolved. Germline V CDR1 and CDR2: SGHNT, YYREEE (reference sequence). V was shortened by 0 bases and J by 1 base, with 5 bases between the two germline ends. This CDR3 has 15 residues. For the CDR3, the DNA is TGTGCCAGCAGCTTGGTGTCGTCTGGGGCCAACGTCCTGACTTTC. Its translation: CASSLVSSGANVLTF.

This clonotype was found many times. The chain has TRBV2 and TRBJ2-5; 10 positions match TRBD2. This CDR3 is built from 15 residues. J lost 0 bases, V lost 6 bases, and 4 bases had no gene match. Germline lookup yields CDR1 SNHLY and CDR2 FYNNEI. In nucleotides, the CDR3 is TGTGCCAGCAGCCTTAGCGGGGGGTACCAAGAGACCCAGTACTTC. Its translation: CASSLSGGYQETQYF.

This clonotype was seen ten or more times. The rearrangement uses TRBV7-6 and TRBJ2-3; 12 bases map to TRBD2. V gave up 5 bases and J gave up 5 bases; unmatched junction bases: 5. The CDR3 length is 15 residues. The germline V gene encodes CDR1 SGHVS and CDR2 FNYEAQ. Here the CDR3 reads CASSRTSGEVDTQYF. The CDR3, as DNA: TGTGCCAGCAGCCGGACTAGCGGGGAGGTAGATACGCAGTATTTT.

At least ten counts were recorded for this clonotype. The chain employs TRBV5-5 and TRBJ2-2; a weak D match, TRBD2 (6 bases). The germline CDR1 and CDR2 sequences are SGHKS and YYEKEE (reference sequence). The CDR3 length is 16 residues. Trimming removed 0 bases from V and 2 bases from J, with 11 bases in between. This CDR3 reads CASSLVYSGNTGELFF. The CDR3 bases are TGTGCCAGCAGCTTGGTATATAGCGGAAACACCGGGGAGCTGTTTTTT.

This clonotype was observed many times. The chain employs TRBV12-3 or TRBV12-4 and TRBJ1-2, with TRBD1 identical over 10 bases. Trimming removed 5 bases from V and 7 bases from J; junction bases left unmatched: 10. The CDR3 has 15 amino acids. The CDR3 is CASSDRGQTPGGYTF. The CDR3 DNA reads as TGTGCCAGCAGTGACAGGGGGCAGACGCCGGGTGGCTACACCTTC.

This clonotype was recorded at least ten times. The rearrangement links TRBV6-1 to TRBJ2-7; the match to TRBD2 covers 7 bases. V shed 7 bases, J shed 2 bases, and the junction held 14 bases outside the gene matches. This CDR3 region has 16 residues. Germline values: CDR1 MNHNS, CDR2 SASEGT. The CDR3 DNA sequence: TGTGCCAGCACGAGGGCATTAGGCGGGAGCCCCTACGAGCAGTACTTC. Translation: CASTRALGGSPYEQYF.

This clonotype showed up many times. The chain combines TRBV5-1 with TRBJ1-5; tentative D call: TRBD1 (6 bases). The germline V and J ends were trimmed by 1 base and 6 bases, with 11 bases remaining between them. CDR3 size: 14 residues. The germline V gene has CDR1 SGHRS and CDR2 YFSETQ. CDR3 bases: TGCGCCAGCAGCTTGTCGACAGGCGGTCAGCCCCAGCATTTT. It yields the protein CASSLSTGGQPQHF.

This clonotype was seen many times. A single base separates this from a much larger clone, so it may be a read error. The V and J genes are TRBV6-1 and TRBJ1-1, with unresolved D. V lost 5 bases and J lost 4, with 5 bases in between. The CDR3 is made up of 11 amino acids. The germline gives CDR1 MNHNS, CDR2 SASEGT. The CDR3 here is CASSTTTEAFF. CDR3 DNA sequence: TGTGCCAGCAGTACGACCACTGAAGCTTTCTTT.

This chain joins TRBV13 and TRBJ2-3, with TRBD1 identical over 8 bases. Germline CDR1 is PRHDT and CDR2 is FYEKMQ (reference sequence). The CDR3 runs 18 residues. Germline trimming cut 4 bases from V and 0 bases from J; bases unmatched to any gene: 12. CDR3 nucleotide sequence: TGTGCCAGCAGCTCAACCGATCTCGGACAGGGTAGCACAGATACGCAGTATTTT. Protein sequence: CASSSTDLGQGSTDTQYF.

The chain carries TRBV6-1 and TRBJ2-7; D might be TRBD1 (7 bases). The V gene lost 6 bases and the J gene lost 1 base, with 10 bases spanning the gap. This CDR3 comprises 13 residues. Germline CDR1 and CDR2: MNHNS and SASEGT. The CDR3 DNA reads as TGTGCCAGCAGGGCAGGGGGGTCCTACGAGCAGTACTTC. It codes for CASRAGGSYEQYF.

This clonotype was detected many times. The chain has TRBV7-2 and TRBJ2-3, with 9 bases fitting TRBD2. This CDR3 has 16 residues. Germline-derived CDR1 and CDR2 are SGHTA and FQGNSA. After removal of 0 bases from V and 6 bases from J, the junction contained 7 bases not matched to a gene. The CDR3 coding sequence is TGTGCCAGCAGCTTAGCGGGTAGCGGGAGTGCGGATACGCAGTATTTT. Translating gives CASSLAGSGSADTQYF.

The table lists this clonotype with many counts. This chain joins TRBV20-1 and TRBJ2-7; TRBD2 matches 7 bases. Germline V gives CDR1 DFQATT, CDR2 SNEGSKA (reference sequence). The ends lost 5 bases at V and 2 bases at J; junction bases unmatched: 6. CDR3 length: 13 residues. In DNA, the CDR3 is TGCAGTGCTGGAGTAGCGGGTACCTACGAGCAGTACTTC. It specifies CSAGVAGTYEQYF.

This clonotype was counted between two and nine times. The chain links TRBV7-8 to TRBJ1-5, with D hard to call. Germline V gene sequence: CDR1 SGHVS, CDR2 FQNEAQ. With 0 bases removed from V and 5 bases from J, the gap between germline ends came to 14 bases. There are 16 residues in the CDR3. The CDR3 DNA sequence: TGTGCCAGCAGCTTAGCTGCGGCAGTAGTCGATCAGCCCCAGCATTTT. Its protein product is CASSLAAAVVDQPQHF. Full variable domain (rest looked up from reference TRBV7-8 and TRBJ1-5): GAGVSQSPRYKVAKRGQDVALRCDPISGHVSLFWYQQALGQGPEFLTYFQNEAQLDKSGLPSDRFFAERPEGSVSTLKIQRTQQEDSAVYLCASSLAAAVVDQPQHFGDGTRLSIL.

This clonotype has at least ten counts. The V gene is TRBV18, the J gene TRBJ1-2; D may be TRBD1 (6 bases). The germline V gene has CDR1 KGHSH and CDR2 LQKENI. V lost 2 bases to trimming and J lost 3 bases, with 10 bases between them. The CDR3 covers 14 residues. CDR3 amino acids: CASSPYREDYGYTF. CDR3 in DNA: TGTGCCAGCTCACCATACAGGGAAGACTATGGCTACACCTTC. Looking up the rest from reference TRBV18 and TRBJ1-2 gives the full variable domain: NAGVMQNPRHLVRRRGQEARLRCSPMKGHSHVYWYRQLPEEGLKFMVYLQKENIIDESGMPKERFSAEFPKEGPSILRIQQVVRGDSAAYFCASSPYREDYGYTFGSGTRLTVV.

This clonotype has a handful of counts. A single base separates this from a much larger clone, so it may be a read error. The conserved closing phenylalanine or tryptophan is absent in this CDR3, likely reflecting a read error. J is TRBJ1-1 and V is TRBV6-2 or TRBV6-3; 7 nucleotides agree with TRBD1. J was trimmed by 1 base and V by 6 bases; bases with no gene match: 14. The CDR3 runs to 17 residues. Germline CDR1 MNHEY, CDR2 SVGEGT. CDR3 in amino acids: CASSHRGGDIRNTEAFS. The CDR3 nucleotides read TGTGCCAGCAGCCACAGGGGCGGAGATATCCGGAACACTGAAGCTTTCTCT.

This clonotype has ten or more counts. CDR3: CASSIWGTSGRSREQYF. The CDR3 DNA sequence: TGTGCCAGTAGTATTTGGGGGACTAGCGGGAGGTCGAGAGAGCAGTACTTC. V usage is TRBV19 and J usage is TRBJ2-7; TRBD2 matches at 15 bases. V was clipped by 3 bases and J by 7 bases; unmatched bases: 10. The CDR3 extends over 17 amino acids. Germline V gene lookup returns CDR1 LNHDA and CDR2 SQIVND (reference sequence).

This clonotype appeared many times. The chain is built from TRBV3-2 and TRBJ1-1; the table's D call of TRBD1 was not tested on the DNA. TRBV3-2 is a documented pseudogene. The CDR3 length is 16 residues. CDR3 residues: CASSSGQDFMNTEAFF. In nucleotides, the CDR3 is TGTGCCAGCAGCTCGGGACAGGATTTCATGAACACTGAAGCTTTCTTT.